The 27 T cell receptor beta chains below come from one sample, sequenced in a study of control samples from healthy donors and cancer patients. Clones were sequenced by immunoSEQ multiplex PCR, and TCRdb holds only the in-frame ones, with some missing. The sample has about 220,000 clones, about 93% seen once. Input material: blood. The receptors originated from a man in his fifties or sixties in good health.

The V call is TRBV28, the J call TRBJ1-4, with D uncertain. This CDR3 spans 12 amino acids. Deletions cut 6 bases from V and 3 bases from J, with 5 bases between. In germline, CDR1 is MDHEN, CDR2 SYDVKM. The CDR3: CASRTANEKLFF. CDR3 sequence (DNA): TGTGCCAGCAGGACTGCTAATGAAAAACTGTTTTTT.

The genes are TRBV15 and TRBJ2-7; TRBD2 matches 11 bases. V lost 8 bases and J lost 3; bases outside the gene matches: 12. The germline V gene has CDR1 LNHNV and CDR2 YYDKDF (reference sequence). The CDR3 totals 16 residues. CDR3 in amino acids: CATYRRGLAAVYEQYF. In DNA form, the CDR3 reads TGTGCCACCTACAGGAGGGGACTAGCGGCAGTCTACGAGCAGTACTTC.

The chain employs TRBV18 and TRBJ1-1; 9 nucleotides line up with TRBD1. The V and J ends lost 3 bases and 4 bases, in that order; junction bases with no gene match: 6. CDR1 is KGHSH, CDR2 LQKENI, per germline. The length of the CDR3 is 15 residues. CDR3 in amino acids: CASSPRTGDGTEAFF. CDR3 DNA sequence: TGTGCCAGCTCACCCCGGACAGGGGACGGCACTGAAGCTTTCTTT.

The chain has TRBV5-1 and TRBJ2-5; 8 positions match TRBD2. CDR3 length: 15 residues. With V trimmed by 1 base and J by 3 bases, 5 bases remained unmatched. The germline gives CDR1 SGHRS, CDR2 YFSETQ. DNA for the CDR3: TGCGCCAGCAGCTTGTATGGACTAGCAGAAGAGACCCAGTACTTC. It yields the protein CASSLYGLAEETQYF.

V and J are TRBV5-6 and TRBJ1-1, with 10 bases fitting TRBD1. Germline lookup yields CDR1 SGHDT and CDR2 YYEEEE. The length of the CDR3 is 12 residues. Losses at the gene ends were 4 bases for V and 11 bases for J; bases not matched to a gene: 5. DNA for the CDR3: TGTGCCAGCAGCATTGACAGGGGGCAGGCTTTCTTT. Its protein product is CASSIDRGQAFF.

The chain recombines TRBV28 with TRBJ2-1, with D perhaps TRBD2 (7 bases). CDR3 length equals 14 residues. Germline V gene data show CDR1 as MDHEN and CDR2 as SYDVKM. Trimming removed 8 bases at V and 9 bases at J, with 20 bases between. The DNA for the CDR3 is TGTGCCAGCGGGGGGGCGCCGCGATCTAGTGAGCAGTTCTTC. Amino acid sequence: CASGGAPRSSEQFF.

This rearrangement joins TRBV19 to TRBJ1-5; D not resolved. This CDR3 contains 13 residues. The V end lost 5 bases, the J end lost 8 bases, and 13 bases lay between the germline ends. CDR1 LNHDA and CDR2 SQIVND come from the germline V gene (reference sequence). This CDR3 reads CASSYPDQEPQHF. The CDR3 nucleotides are TGTGCCAGTAGTTACCCCGATCAAGAGCCCCAGCATTTT.

The gene calls are TRBV5-1 and TRBJ1-3; D remains unclear. The V end lost 4 bases, the J end lost 4 bases, and 9 bases lay between the germline ends. The CDR3 totals 13 residues. Germline loops: CDR1 SGHRS, CDR2 YFSETQ. The CDR3 sequence: CASSPDVGNTIYF. The CDR3 DNA reads as TGCGCCAGCAGCCCGGACGTAGGAAACACCATATATTTT.

V is TRBV4-1 and J is TRBJ2-1, with D perhaps TRBD1 (5 bases). The CDR3 sequence is 15 residues long. Per the germline V gene, CDR1 is MGHRA and CDR2 is YSYEKL. The germline V and J ends were trimmed by 1 base and 0 bases, with 7 bases remaining between them. The CDR3 sequence: CASSQGQGSYNEQFF. CDR3 sequence (DNA): TGCGCCAGCAGCCAAGGGCAGGGCTCCTACAATGAGCAGTTCTTC.

The chain's CDR3 is CASSLDEGFGDTEAFF. The CDR3, as DNA: TGTGCCAGCAGCTTAGACGAGGGGTTCGGGGACACTGAAGCTTTCTTT. The chain recombines TRBV7-9 with TRBJ1-1, with TRBD1 as a possible D gene (5 bases). Germline CDR1 SEHNR, CDR2 FQNEAQ (reference sequence). Trimming left V 1 base short and J 3 bases short, with 15 bases between. The CDR3 is 16 residues long.

The chain uses TRBV7-2 and TRBJ2-2; the match to TRBD1 covers 8 bases. V lost 2 bases to trimming and J lost 4 bases; unmatched junction nucleotides: 0. The CDR3 sequence is 14 residues long. Germline V CDR1 and CDR2: SGHTA, FQGNSA. CDR3 region: CASSLTGGTGELFF. The CDR3 coding sequence is TGTGCCAGCAGCTTAACAGGGGGCACCGGGGAGCTGTTTTTT.

The J gene is TRBJ1-2, the V gene TRBV24-1; D uncertain. CDR1 and CDR2 (germline): KGHDR, SFDVKD. The CDR3 is 12 residues long. The V and J ends lost 4 bases and 3 bases respectively, with 5 bases between them. CDR3 residues: CATSETYYGYTF. The CDR3 DNA reads as TGTGCCACCAGTGAGACGTACTATGGCTACACCTTC.

The chain uses TRBV25-1 and TRBJ1-1; D is ambiguous. The germline gives CDR1 MGHDK, CDR2 SYGVNS. The CDR3 is made up of 11 amino acids. V lost 7 bases, J lost 1 base, and 4 bases lay in between. For the CDR3, the DNA is TGTGCCAGCACAGAGAACACTGAAGCTTTCTTT. This gives the protein CASTENTEAFF.

J is TRBJ1-1 and V is TRBV6-5; D is ambiguous. CDR3 size: 13 residues. In germline, CDR1 is MNHEY, CDR2 SVGAGI. Trimming cost V 7 bases and J 2 bases, with 11 bases left between them. CDR3 loop: CASMLSANTEAFF. As DNA, the CDR3 is TGTGCCAGCATGTTGTCCGCTAACACTGAAGCTTTCTTT.

The chain uses TRBV15 and TRBJ2-5; D is uncertain. The germline gives CDR1 LNHNV, CDR2 YYDKDF (reference sequence). V was pared by 1 base and J by 5 bases, with 5 bases between. CDR3 length equals 12 residues. CDR3 sequence (DNA): TGTGCCACCAGCAGAGGCCCGGAGACCCAGTACTTC. Translating gives CATSRGPETQYF.

The CDR3 coding sequence is TGTGCCACCAGTGAGGGGACGGGACAGGGGAAAACTTATAGCAATCAGCCCCAGCATTTT. Amino acids: CATSEGTGQGKTYSNQPQHF. The rearrangement joins TRBV24-1 to TRBJ1-5; 10 bases are a match to TRBD1. This CDR3 is built from 20 residues. The germline CDR1 and CDR2 sequences are KGHDR and SFDVKD. The junction had 14 bases not matched to a gene; V was cut back by 4 bases and J by 0 bases.

This chain links TRBV4-3 with TRBJ2-7; perhaps TRBD2 as D (5 bases). This CDR3 is built from 14 residues. V lost 5 bases and J 0 bases, leaving 11 bases between the germline ends. Germline V lookup: CDR1 LGHNA, CDR2 YSLEER. The CDR3 nucleotides read TGCGCCAGCAGCTACGGGGTGACCTCCTACGAGCAGTACTTC. This gives the protein CASSYGVTSYEQYF.

This chain joins TRBV10-3 and TRBJ2-2, with D tentatively TRBD1 or TRBD2 (5 bases each). The CDR3 sequence is 14 residues long. The germline gives CDR1 ENHRY, CDR2 SYGVKD. Trimming pared 6 bases from V and 4 bases from J, leaving 12 bases between. The CDR3 spells CAISAGTFTGELFF. CDR3 sequence (DNA): TGTGCCATCAGCGCCGGGACGTTCACCGGGGAGCTGTTTTTT.

The chain has TRBV6-5 and TRBJ1-1, with D uncertain. Germline assignment: CDR1 MNHEY and CDR2 SVGAGI. This CDR3 is 12 amino acids long. V was cut by 8 bases and J by 11 bases, with 18 bases left in between. This CDR3 reads CASRGSGSLAFF. The CDR3 nucleotides are TGTGCCAGCCGAGGTTCAGGTAGTCTGGCTTTCTTT.

This chain connects TRBV7-2 to TRBJ2-7, with D perhaps matching TRBD2 (7 bases). The V gene lost 5 bases and the J gene lost 2 bases, with 13 bases spanning the gap. The germline CDR1 and CDR2 sequences are SGHTA and FQGNSA. This CDR3 contains 14 residues. CDR3 residues: CASSLRGGTYEQYF. The CDR3 bases are TGTGCCAGCAGCCTGAGGGGGGGGACCTACGAGCAGTACTTC.

The chain has TRBV6-5 and TRBJ2-2; D not certain. Trimming stripped 6 bases from V and 7 bases from J, with 15 bases between. From germline, CDR1 is MNHEY and CDR2 SVGAGI. The CDR3 extends over 14 amino acids. This chain's CDR3 is CASSRYPSSGELFF. The DNA of the CDR3 is TGTGCCAGCAGCCGCTACCCCTCCAGCGGGGAGCTGTTTTTT.

V usage is TRBV4-1 and J usage is TRBJ1-1; D is ambiguous. The germline V gene has CDR1 MGHRA and CDR2 YSYEKL. This CDR3 spans 15 amino acids. The V end lost 1 base, the J end lost 0 bases, and 9 bases lay between the germline ends. The CDR3 DNA is TGCGCCAGCAGCCAAGGGTTGGGGTTGAACACTGAAGCTTTCTTT. It encodes CASSQGLGLNTEAFF.

The rearrangement joins TRBV7-2 to TRBJ2-5; 10 bases line up with TRBD2. V trimming: 5 bases; J trimming: 3 bases; junction bases outside the gene matches: 9. Germline V CDR1 and CDR2: SGHTA, FQGNSA. The CDR3 spans 16 residues. The CDR3 is CASSQSPTSGEETQYF. CDR3 nucleotide sequence: TGTGCCAGCAGCCAATCACCCACTAGCGGGGAAGAGACCCAGTACTTC.

The genes are TRBV9 and TRBJ1-1, with TRBD1 matching over 8 bases. Germline lookup yields CDR1 SGDLS and CDR2 YYNGEE. V lost 0 bases to trimming and J lost 0 bases; unmatched junction nucleotides: 1. The CDR3 spans 15 residues. The CDR3 spells CASSVGTGLNTEAFF. The CDR3 nucleotides read TGTGCCAGCAGCGTAGGGACAGGGTTGAACACTGAAGCTTTCTTT.

This chain uses TRBV28 with TRBJ2-5; D is perhaps TRBD1 or TRBD2 (5 bases each). This CDR3 spans 13 amino acids. The germline V gene has CDR1 MDHEN and CDR2 SYDVKM. The V gene lost 2 bases and the J gene lost 5 bases, with 9 bases spanning the gap. CDR3 amino acids: CASSLGDLETQYF. The CDR3 nucleotides are TGTGCCAGCAGTTTAGGGGACCTCGAGACCCAGTACTTC.

This clone was detected only once. The rearrangement joins TRBV29-1 to TRBJ2-3, with D unresolved. The CDR3 covers 13 residues. Trimming took 7 bases from V and 6 from J, leaving 17 bases between them. Germline V gene sequence: CDR1 SQVTM, CDR2 ANQGSEA. In DNA, the CDR3 is TGCAGCGCGGATCTACAATCTACGGATACGCAGTATTTT. Protein: CSADLQSTDTQYF.

This chain uses TRBV11-2 with TRBJ2-2; D possibly corresponds to TRBD1 (6 bases). Germline V gene data show CDR1 as SGHAT and CDR2 as FQNNGV. The length of the CDR3 is 14 residues. V was pared by 5 bases and J by 4 bases, with 11 bases between. CDR3 loop: CASSIRDTTGELFF. The CDR3 nucleotides are TGTGCCAGCAGCATAAGGGACACCACCGGGGAGCTGTTTTTT.